The 22 T cell receptor beta chains reported below all come from one sample, sequenced in a study of identical twins. Each CDR3 protein is one row after TCRdb ran MiXCR on the 5' RACE reads. The table lists hundreds of thousands of distinct CDR3 sequences, under 9% of them singletons. These sequences were also reported in another study, on yellow fever vaccine responses in identical twins.

Sequencing input: PBMCs. These receptors originate from a woman aged 18-35 years in good health.

This rearrangement joins TRBV20-1 to TRBJ2-1; the D is unclear. This CDR3 has 13 amino acids. From germline, CDR1 is DFQATT and CDR2 SNEGSKA (reference sequence). The germline V and J ends were trimmed by 3 bases and 0 bases, with 6 bases remaining between them. The CDR3 loop reads CSASTHSYNEQFF. DNA for the CDR3: TGCAGTGCTAGCACTCACTCCTACAATGAGCAGTTCTTC.

The chain joins TRBV4-1 to TRBJ2-2; 7 nucleotides line up with TRBD2. The CDR3 consists of 13 residues. With V trimmed by 0 bases and J by 15 bases, 7 bases remained unmatched. Germline values: CDR1 MGHRA, CDR2 YSYEKL. The chain's CDR3 is CASSQELPAGVFF. The DNA for the CDR3 is TGCGCCAGCAGCCAAGAACTCCCCGCGGGGGTGTTTTTT.

This clonotype was detected only a few times. The J gene is TRBJ1-4, the V gene TRBV29-1; 7 bases agree with TRBD1. The CDR3 runs to 13 residues. J gave up 6 bases and V 7 bases, and 8 bases lay outside the gene matches. CDR1 and CDR2 from the germline V gene are SQVTM and ANQGSEA. The CDR3 spells CSAGGGADEKLFF. The CDR3 coding sequence is TGCAGCGCGGGAGGGGGCGCGGATGAAAAACTGTTTTTT.

The chain employs TRBV12-5 and TRBJ2-2, with a possible D match to TRBD2 (5 bases). Germline V gene sequence: CDR1 LGHNT, CDR2 FRNRAP. The V end was cut by 5 bases, the J end by 7 bases, with 14 bases between. This CDR3 contains 14 residues. CDR3 sequence (DNA): TGTGCTAGTGGTCTCCCCGGGGTCCACGGGGAGCTGTTTTTT. Amino acids: CASGLPGVHGELFF.

The CDR3 is CATSRGTGGEGAEQYF. In DNA, the CDR3 is TGTGCCACCAGCAGAGGGACAGGGGGCGAGGGTGCCGAGCAGTACTTC. This rearrangement joins TRBV15 to TRBJ2-7; 11 bases are a match to TRBD1. J lost 6 bases, V lost 1 base, and 8 bases had no gene match. The CDR3 consists of 16 residues. Germline V gene lookup returns CDR1 LNHNV and CDR2 YYDKDF (reference sequence).

CDR3 protein: CASSEYGLLGVEQYF. The CDR3 DNA is TGTGCCAGCAGTGAATATGGCCTCCTAGGGGTCGAGCAGTACTTC. The V call is TRBV25-1, the J call TRBJ2-7, with D tentatively TRBD1 (5 bases). The CDR3 sequence is 15 residues long. Germline lookup yields CDR1 MGHDK and CDR2 SYGVNS. Trimming removed 0 bases from V and 6 bases from J, with 15 bases in between.

The chain links TRBV20-1 to TRBJ1-2; no reliable D call. Between the trimmed V and J ends, which lost 2 bases and 0 bases, there was a span of 10 bases. The CDR3 runs 14 residues. Germline CDR1 DFQATT, CDR2 SNEGSKA (reference sequence). The CDR3 DNA is TGCAGTGCTAGAAACAGCTTAGCTAACTATGGCTACACCTTC. Encoded protein: CSARNSLANYGYTF.

This clonotype was seen repeatedly, ten times or more. The rearrangement links TRBV10-2 to TRBJ1-1; tentatively, D is TRBD1 (6 bases). Trimming stripped 8 bases from V and 1 base from J, with 14 bases between. The CDR3 extends over 14 amino acids. CDR1 WSHSY and CDR2 SAAADI come from the germline V gene. CDR3 sequence: CASGGGRANTEAFF. The CDR3 DNA reads as TGCGCCAGCGGGGGGGGCCGGGCGAACACTGAAGCTTTCTTT.

This rearrangement joins TRBV5-1 to TRBJ2-1; D is unclear. Germline lookup yields CDR1 SGHRS and CDR2 YFSETQ. The CDR3 totals 14 residues. With 0 bases removed from V and 5 bases from J, the gap between germline ends came to 9 bases. CDR3 in DNA: TGCGCCAGCAGCTTGGAGGTGGTTCACAATGAGCAGTTCTTC. It is translated as CASSLEVVHNEQFF.

V is TRBV5-6 and J is TRBJ2-1; D remains unclear. Between the trimmed V and J ends, which lost 2 bases and 7 bases, there was a span of 7 bases. This CDR3 has 12 residues. Germline V gene lookup returns CDR1 SGHDT and CDR2 YYEEEE. The CDR3 DNA follows: TGTGCCAGCAGCTTCGGTTGGAATGAGCAGTTCTTC. Translating it yields CASSFGWNEQFF.

This clonotype was recorded at least ten times. J is TRBJ2-3 and V is TRBV12-3 or TRBV12-4; D is possibly TRBD1 (5 bases). The V end lost 3 bases, the J end lost 0 bases, and 7 bases lay between the germline ends. The length of the CDR3 is 14 residues. The CDR3 region is CASSFRASTDTQYF. Here the CDR3 DNA reads TGTGCCAGCAGTTTCAGGGCGAGCACAGATACGCAGTATTTT.

The chain recombines TRBV7-9 with TRBJ2-7, with 10 bases lining up with TRBD2. Trimming cost V 6 bases and J 7 bases; bases outside gene matches: 15. This CDR3 contains 16 residues. Per germline, CDR1 SEHNR and CDR2 FQNEAQ (reference sequence). The CDR3 DNA is TGTGCCAGCAGGCGGGTGGCTAGCGGGAGTTCCATAGAGCAGTACTTC. It encodes CASRRVASGSSIEQYF.

The table lists this clonotype with a few counts. The gene calls are TRBV24-1 and TRBJ1-2; weak D call: TRBD1 (5 bases). Between the trimmed V and J ends, which lost 5 bases and 5 bases, there was a span of 14 bases. The CDR3 spans 14 residues. CDR1 is KGHDR, CDR2 SFDVKD, per germline. The CDR3 loop reads CATSGSGTDYGYTF. The CDR3 bases are TGTGCCACCAGTGGCTCCGGGACGGATTATGGCTACACCTTC.

This chain links TRBV29-1 with TRBJ2-7; D is perhaps TRBD2 (5 bases). CDR3 length: 13 residues. Between the trimmed V and J ends, which lost 6 bases and 0 bases, there was a span of 12 bases. In germline, CDR1 is SQVTM, CDR2 ANQGSEA. This CDR3 reads CSVSGGSSYEQYF. The CDR3 coding sequence is TGCAGCGTCTCCGGTGGGAGCTCCTACGAGCAGTACTTC.

In this sample, this clonotype turned up a few times. This rearrangement joins TRBV4-2 to TRBJ2-3; D uncertain. Looked up from germline, CDR1 is LGHNA and CDR2 is YNFKEQ. V dropped 6 bases and J dropped 2 bases, with 12 bases sitting between them. This CDR3 contains 14 residues. The CDR3, as DNA: TGTGCCAGCAGTCGGAACCTACCCACAGATACGCAGTATTTT. Translation: CASSRNLPTDTQYF.

This clonotype was counted many times. The chain couples TRBV5-1 to TRBJ2-5; D is unclear. Germline CDR1 is SGHRS and CDR2 is YFSETQ. V lost 2 bases and J 1 base, leaving 15 bases between the germline ends. CDR3 length: 16 residues. CDR3 nucleotide sequence: TGCGCCAGCAGCTTTACCCTGACCCAGCGCCAAGAGACCCAGTACTTC. It yields the protein CASSFTLTQRQETQYF.

This clonotype was found a few times. V and J are TRBV6-1 and TRBJ2-1; possible D gene TRBD1, 5 bases. V lost 6 bases and J 7 bases, leaving 25 bases between the germline ends. The CDR3 is 17 amino acids. The germline V gene has CDR1 MNHNS and CDR2 SASEGT. The CDR3 DNA reads as TGTGCCAGCAGAAATCCAAGGGGCAGGGAAGCGTCTAATGAGCAGTTCTTC. Its translation is CASRNPRGREASNEQFF.

CDR3 loop: CATSRAGTGALRAFF. Written as DNA, the CDR3 is TGTGCCACCAGCAGAGCCGGGACAGGGGCCTTACGAGCTTTCTTT. The J gene is TRBJ1-1, the V gene TRBV15, with 10 bases fitting TRBD1. The CDR3 is 15 amino acids. Per germline, CDR1 LNHNV and CDR2 YYDKDF (reference sequence). V was pared by 1 base and J by 10 bases, with 9 bases of the junction left unmatched. Full variable domain (rest looked up from reference TRBV15 and TRBJ1-1): DAMVIQNPRYQVTQFGKPVTLSCSQTLNHNVMYWYQQKSSQAPKLLFHYYDKDFNNEADTPDNFQSRRPNTSFCFLDIRSPGLGDTAMYLCATSRAGTGALRAFFGQGTRLTVV.

J is TRBJ2-7 and V is TRBV27; TRBD1 might be the D (6 bases). CDR1 and CDR2 from the germline V gene are MNHEY and SMNVEV (reference sequence). This CDR3 comprises 15 residues. V was cut by 3 bases and J by 1 base, with 13 bases left in between. CDR3 nucleotide sequence: TGTGCCAGCAGTTTTGAGGGGGTGGGATCCTACGAGCAGTACTTC. Translating it yields CASSFEGVGSYEQYF.

This clonotype was picked up a small number of times. V usage is TRBV9 and J usage is TRBJ2-2; D is unresolved. Germline-derived CDR1 and CDR2 are SGDLS and YYNGEE. This CDR3 has 14 amino acids. Trimming took 3 bases from V and 4 from J, leaving 10 bases between them. In nucleotides, the CDR3 is TGTGCCAGCAGCGGAGTAGGTGGCACCGGGGAGCTGTTTTTT. Protein product: CASSGVGGTGELFF.

V is TRBV14 and J is TRBJ2-7; D is possibly TRBD2 (6 bases). Trimming removed 1 base at V and 2 bases at J, with 12 bases between. CDR1 is SGHDN and CDR2 is FVKESK in the germline V gene. The CDR3 covers 15 residues. The CDR3 DNA sequence: TGTGCCAGCAGCCAAGTGTTGGGAGGCACCTACGAGCAGTACTTC. Translating gives CASSQVLGGTYEQYF.

This clonotype was counted at least ten times. The rearrangement uses TRBV5-1 and TRBJ1-6, with D possibly matching TRBD1 (5 bases). Germline CDR1 is SGHRS and CDR2 is YFSETQ. The CDR3 covers 15 residues. The germline V and J ends were trimmed by 4 bases and 7 bases, with 15 bases remaining between them. This CDR3 is CASSDGTRNNSPLHF. The CDR3 DNA sequence: TGCGCCAGCAGCGACGGGACGCGAAACAATTCACCCCTCCACTTT.